The 4 T cell receptor beta chains below come from one sample, sequenced in a study of T-cell reconstitution after alpha-beta-depleted transplantation in children. Construction of the TCRbeta library involved unique molecular identifiers. One entry per CDR3 protein, called by TCRdb with MiXCR from the PCR reads. The table shows 250,000 to 300,000 distinct CDR3 sequences, with 9.9% occurring only once. Sequencing used PBMCs from the stem cell graft donor, obtained from the stem cell graft. The origin of the receptors is a human donor who donated a stem cell graft to a child with SCID.

This clonotype was seen more than once but under ten times. This rearrangement joins TRBV4-1 to TRBJ1-1; D may be TRBD1 (6 bases). Trimming removed 0 bases at V and 0 bases at J, with 11 bases between. CDR3 length: 16 residues. Per the germline V gene, CDR1 is MGHRA and CDR2 is YSYEKL. CDR3 in DNA: TGCGCCAGCAGCCAAGATATTGGACAGATGAACACTGAAGCTTTCTTT. Amino acids: CASSQDIGQMNTEAFF.

This chain joins TRBV7-2 and TRBJ2-5, with D unresolved. CDR1 and CDR2 (germline): SGHTA, FQGNSA. The CDR3 sequence is 15 residues long. Between the trimmed V and J ends, which lost 2 bases and 0 bases, there was a span of 10 bases. This CDR3 is CASSLTPAYQETQYF. The CDR3 bases are TGTGCCAGCAGCTTAACCCCAGCCTACCAAGAGACCCAGTACTTC. The whole variable domain, filled in from reference TRBV7-2 and TRBJ2-5, reads GAGVSQSPSNKVTEKGKDVELRCDPISGHTALYWYRQSLGQGLEFLIYFQGNSAPDKSGLPSDRFSAERTGGSVSTLTIQRTQQEDSAVYLCASSLTPAYQETQYFGPGTRLLVL.

The chain recombines TRBV19 with TRBJ2-1; 9 bases align to TRBD1. Germline CDR1 reads LNHDA; CDR2 reads SQIVND (reference sequence). The V segment lost 7 bases and the J segment 6 bases; nucleotides outside the gene matches: 10. This CDR3 has 15 residues. Here the CDR3 reads CASNLRTGAGNEQFF. The CDR3, as DNA: TGTGCCAGTAACCTTCGGACAGGGGCCGGCAATGAGCAGTTCTTC.

This clonotype was observed a handful of times. The genes are TRBV7-2 and TRBJ2-5, with no clear D. This CDR3 region has 11 residues. CDR1 and CDR2 from the germline V gene are SGHTA and FQGNSA. V was clipped by 1 base and J by 9 bases, with 6 bases between them. Here the CDR3 reads CASSLEQPQYF. The CDR3 nucleotides read TGTGCCAGCAGCTTAGAACAGCCCCAGTACTTC.